There are many counts of the clone carrying this T cell receptor (beta chain). This sample was included in a study of T cells in Graves' hyperthyroidism and ophthalmopathy. The CDR3 regions of TCR beta were amplified from RNA transcripts. First-round RT-PCR targeting the TCR CDR3 was performed with the HTBI primer set. From the multiplex PCR reads, TCRdb called clonotypes with MiXCR, one entry per CDR3 protein. The sample shows approximately 620,000 distinct CDR3 sequences, 11% to 15% of them seen only once. Trimming left V 5 bases short and J 4 bases short, with 12 bases between. Germline V gene sequence: CDR1 ENHRY, CDR2 SYGVKD. This CDR3 has 14 amino acids.

This chain uses TRBV10-3 with TRBJ1-5; TRBD1 might be the D (5 bases). The sequenced material came from blood. This TCR came from a woman in her 30s with Graves' hyperthyroidism that later progressed to Graves' ophthalmopathy. The CDR3 sequence is CAISPGRTNQPQHF. The DNA for the CDR3 is TGTGCCATCAGTCCGGGACGGACGAATCAGCCCCAGCATTTT.